This T cell receptor (beta chain) originates from a study of early T cells in non-severe SARS-CoV-2 infection. Study-level background: Alpha and beta chains were unpaired, from unsorted whole-blood bulk RNA. Study-wide points: Using VDJdb, the matching emphasized anti-spike CD8 responses while missing private and CD4 specificities.

Individual cDNA molecules received unique molecular identifiers during library preparation. TCRdb fed the 5' RACE reads into MiXCR, producing one record per CDR3 protein. The sample yields about 40,000 distinct CDR3 sequences, roughly 4.7% seen once. The CDR3 has 16 residues. CDR1 and CDR2 (germline): SGHTA, FQGNSA. The J segment lost 0 bases and the V segment lost 5 bases, leaving 7 bases of the junction unmatched. The table lists this clonotype with a few counts. Its antigen is not known. The clonotype was recovered from an adult who was a healthcare worker with PCR-confirmed SARS-CoV-2 infection or an uninfected control (not recorded which). The chain carries TRBV7-2 and TRBJ2-1, with 7 nucleotides matching TRBD1. Specimen: whole blood. CDR3 region: CASSATGTVSYNEQFF. The CDR3 DNA sequence: TGTGCCAGCAGCGCAACCGGGACAGTCTCCTACAATGAGCAGTTCTTC.